This TCR beta chain was sequenced for a study of cytomegalovirus exposure and HLA in healthy donors. Trimming shortened V by 0 bases and J by 9 bases, and 15 bases separated the two germline ends. CDR1 LNHDA and CDR2 SQIVND come from the germline V gene (reference sequence). The CDR3 spans 14 residues. PCR used 60 Vbeta primers and 13 Jbeta primers. The method was immunoSEQ multiplex PCR; TCRdb's version includes in-frame clones alone and lacks a portion of them. The table includes about 120,000 clones, about 74% detected once. Source material: PBMCs. This sequence joins TRBV19 and TRBJ2-7, with D hard to call. The TCR comes from a woman in her 40s in good health and CMV-seropositive. This chain's CDR3 is CASSIDGVAPGQYF. The CDR3 DNA is TGTGCCAGTAGTATAGATGGAGTCGCCCCGGGGCAGTACTTC.